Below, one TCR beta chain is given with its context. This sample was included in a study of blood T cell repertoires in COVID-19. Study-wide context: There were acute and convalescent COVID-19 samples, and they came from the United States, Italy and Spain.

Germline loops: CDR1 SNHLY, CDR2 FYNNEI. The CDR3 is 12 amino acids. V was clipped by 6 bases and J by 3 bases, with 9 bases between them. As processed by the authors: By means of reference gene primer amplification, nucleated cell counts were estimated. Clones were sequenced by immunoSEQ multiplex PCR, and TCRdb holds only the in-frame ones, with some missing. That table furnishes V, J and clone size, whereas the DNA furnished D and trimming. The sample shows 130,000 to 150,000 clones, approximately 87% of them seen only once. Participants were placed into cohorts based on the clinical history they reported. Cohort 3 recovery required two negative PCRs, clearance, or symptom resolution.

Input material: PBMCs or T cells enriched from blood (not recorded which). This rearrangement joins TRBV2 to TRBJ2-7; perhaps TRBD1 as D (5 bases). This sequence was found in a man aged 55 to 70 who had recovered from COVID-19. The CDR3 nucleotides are TGTGCCAGCAGGGGCAGGGACTACGAGCAGTACTTC. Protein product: CASRGRDYEQYF.